This passage covers 21 T cell receptor beta chains from one sample sequenced in a study of vaccination effects on CD4 cells after COVID-19. Data came from immunoSEQ multiplex PCR; TCRdb stores just in-frame clones and leaves some out. The repertoire holds about 79,000 clones, with about 70% as singletons. What these receptors recognize is not known. Before sequencing, viral peptide pools were used by the ViraFEST assay to expand antigen-specific CD4+ T cells. Isolation of CD4+ T cells took place after around 10 days of culture. Sample: CD4+ T cells from PBMCs cultured with HCoV-229E spike peptides, taken before COVID-19 vaccination. These receptors originate from a human donor who received a COVID-19 vaccine.

The rearrangement uses TRBV21-1 and TRBJ2-1; the tabulated D call, TRBD2, remains unverified against the DNA. TRBV21-1 is shown as a pseudogene. The CDR3 is made up of 16 amino acids. The CDR3 region is CATFNGSSGFRNEQFF. The CDR3 DNA sequence: TGTGCCACCTTTAACGGCTCTAGCGGTTTTCGCAATGAGCAGTTCTTC.

V usage is TRBV29-1 and J usage is TRBJ1-4, with D unresolved. Germline loops: CDR1 SQVTM, CDR2 ANQGSEA. V was cut by 7 bases and J by 3 bases, with 12 bases left in between. The CDR3 runs to 13 residues. CDR3 region: CSARRGANEKLFF. The CDR3 DNA sequence: TGCAGCGCGCGTCGGGGAGCTAATGAAAAACTGTTTTTT.

The rearrangement uses TRBV4-3 and TRBJ2-7, with TRBD1 as a possible D gene (6 bases). From germline, CDR1 is LGHNA and CDR2 YSLEER. This CDR3 is 16 amino acids long. V lost 3 bases and J 0 bases, leaving 15 bases between the germline ends. CDR3 protein: CASSQATGLHSYEQYV. The CDR3 nucleotides read TGCGCCAGCAGCCAGGCTACAGGGTTGCACTCCTACGAGCAGTACGTC.

Written as DNA, the CDR3 is TGTGCCACCAGTGATGACAGGGATGGTGGAAACACCATATATTTT. It specifies CATSDDRDGGNTIYF. The chain has TRBV24-1 and TRBJ1-3; the match to TRBD1 covers 7 bases. Germline CDR1 KGHDR, CDR2 SFDVKD. This CDR3 spans 15 amino acids. V shed 3 bases, J shed 3 bases, and the junction held 4 bases outside the gene matches.

The chain combines TRBV6-5 with TRBJ1-2; D remains unclear. The V and J ends lost 7 bases and 3 bases respectively, with 9 bases between them. The CDR3 loop spans 12 amino acids. Germline V gene lookup returns CDR1 MNHEY and CDR2 SVGAGI. CDR3 nucleotide sequence: TGTGCCAGCAAGAACAGACACTATGGCTACACCTTC. Its translation: CASKNRHYGYTF.

Regarding this clone: The junction and the germline gene differ at one end; a read error may be behind it. V is TRBV2 and J is TRBJ1-2, with 8 bases aligning to TRBD1. In germline, CDR1 is SNHLY, CDR2 FYNNEI. The CDR3 has 15 residues. The CDR3 nucleotides read TGTGCCAGCTCGCCAGGGACAGGTATTAACTATGGCCACACCTTC. It yields the protein CASSPGTGINYGHTF.

This clone was seen a handful of times. This chain joins TRBV7-2 and TRBJ1-3; D unclear. Germline CDR1 reads SGHTA; CDR2 reads FQGNSA. The CDR3 runs to 15 residues. Trimming cost V 1 base and J 2 bases, with 9 bases left between them. Here the CDR3 reads CASSLGPAAGNTIYF. CDR3 bases: TGTGCCAGCAGCTTAGGCCCCGCAGCTGGAAACACCATATATTTT.

V and J are TRBV7-2 and TRBJ2-2, with D possibly TRBD2 on 5 matching bases. V lost 3 bases to trimming and J lost 4 bases, with 12 bases between them. The CDR3 length is 15 residues. Germline V gene data show CDR1 as SGHTA and CDR2 as FQGNSA. The CDR3 spells CASSLGSGTTGELFF. In nucleotides, the CDR3 is TGTGCCAGCAGCTTGGGCAGCGGTACCACCGGGGAGCTGTTTTTT. Based on the CDR3 plus reference TRBV7-2 and TRBJ2-2, the full variable domain is GAGVSQSPSNKVTEKGKDVELRCDPISGHTALYWYRQSLGQGLEFLIYFQGNSAPDKSGLPSDRFSAERTGGSVSTLTIQRTQQEDSAVYLCASSLGSGTTGELFFGEGSRLTVL.

In its sample, this clone was seen once. The chain is built from TRBV7-3 and TRBJ1-2; TRBD1 agrees at 8 bases. V trimming: 4 bases; J trimming: 6 bases; junction bases outside the gene matches: 13. Germline V gene data show CDR1 as SGHTA and CDR2 as FQGTGA. The CDR3 is 16 residues long. The CDR3 region has the DNA TGTGCCAGCAGCTCGGGACAGGCCAAATCGACTGATGGCTACACCTTC. It encodes CASSSGQAKSTDGYTF.

The CDR3 loop is CASSHGSGVGANVLTF. The CDR3 DNA follows: TGTGCCAGCAGCCACGGTTCAGGGGTTGGGGCCAACGTCCTGACTTTC. This chain uses TRBV14 with TRBJ2-6; a possible D gene is TRBD1 (6 bases). The CDR3 loop spans 16 amino acids. The V gene's germline CDR1 is SGHDN and CDR2 FVKESK. V dropped 3 bases and J dropped 3 bases, with 12 bases sitting between them.

The chain links TRBV6-5 to TRBJ2-7, with D tentatively TRBD2 (5 bases). With 6 bases removed from V and 2 bases from J, the gap between germline ends came to 11 bases. The CDR3 length is 13 residues. The germline V gene has CDR1 MNHEY and CDR2 SVGAGI. In DNA form, the CDR3 reads TGTGCCAGCAGGTCGACCGGGACCTACGAGCAGTACGTC. Translation gives CASRSTGTYEQYV.

The rearrangement uses TRBV4-2 and TRBJ1-5; a weak D match, TRBD1 (5 bases). The CDR3 covers 16 residues. The ends were cut back, 2 bases at V and 3 bases at J, with 14 bases in the middle. Germline CDR1 is LGHNA and CDR2 is YNFKEQ. Written as DNA, the CDR3 is TGTGCCAGCAGCCAATATCCGGGGCAGAACAATCAGCCCCAGCATTTT. Encoded protein: CASSQYPGQNNQPQHF.

The table lists this clone with a few counts. This chain links TRBV2 with TRBJ1-3; perhaps TRBD1 as D (5 bases). Between the trimmed V and J ends, which lost 6 bases and 2 bases, there was a span of 8 bases. This CDR3 comprises 13 residues. Germline CDR1 SNHLY, CDR2 FYNNEI. CDR3 amino acids: CASRAGTGNTIYF. CDR3 bases: TGTGCCAGCAGGGCAGGGACTGGAAACACCATATATTTT.

This sequence joins TRBV10-1 and TRBJ2-3; TRBD1 is a possible D gene (5 bases). This CDR3 has 16 amino acids. In germline, CDR1 is WNHNN, CDR2 SYGVQD (reference sequence). V dropped 5 bases and J dropped 0 bases, with 15 bases sitting between them. The CDR3 spells CASSPTADPSTDTQYF. CDR3 in DNA: TGCGCCAGCAGTCCGACAGCAGATCCCAGCACAGATACGCAGTATTTT.

This chain links TRBV18 with TRBJ2-5; D gene ambiguous. CDR1 KGHSH and CDR2 LQKENI come from the germline V gene. Between the trimmed V and J ends, which lost 2 bases and 7 bases, there was a span of 5 bases. The CDR3 has 11 residues. This chain's CDR3 is CASSPDSTQYF. DNA of the CDR3: TGTGCCAGCTCACCAGACTCGACCCAGTACTTC.

There are a few counts of this clone. The V and J genes are TRBV7-9 and TRBJ1-3; tentatively, D is TRBD1 (5 bases). CDR1 and CDR2 from the germline V gene are SEHNR and FQNEAQ (reference sequence). The CDR3 is 17 amino acids. Trimming took off 0 bases at V and 0 bases at J, with 12 bases between the two ends. The CDR3 DNA is TGTGCCAGCAGCTTAGCTTCCGGGGCCTACTCTGGAAACACCATATATTTT. It codes for CASSLASGAYSGNTIYF.

The rearrangement uses TRBV24-1 and TRBJ2-5, with 14 bases lining up with TRBD2. CDR3 length: 20 residues. The germline V gene encodes CDR1 KGHDR and CDR2 SFDVKD. Trimming cost V 5 bases and J 0 bases; bases outside gene matches: 13. The CDR3 nucleotides read TGTGCCACCAGTGTCCGTCCGGGACTAGCGGGGGCGATGTACCAAGAGACCCAGTACTTC. Residues: CATSVRPGLAGAMYQETQYF.

The V gene is TRBV19, the J gene TRBJ2-4; 11 nucleotides align to TRBD1. CDR1 and CDR2 (germline): LNHDA, SQIVND (reference sequence). There are 16 residues in the CDR3. V trimming: 4 bases; J trimming: 4 bases; junction bases outside the gene matches: 6. This CDR3 reads CASSNSGTGGKNIQYF. The CDR3 nucleotides read TGTGCCAGTAGTAATTCCGGGACAGGGGGTAAAAACATTCAGTACTTC.

This clone was recorded once. The chain combines TRBV19 with TRBJ1-1; D perhaps matches TRBD1 (6 bases). V gave up 10 bases and J gave up 1 base, with 13 bases separating them. The germline V gene encodes CDR1 LNHDA and CDR2 SQIVND (reference sequence). The CDR3 is 13 amino acids. The chain's CDR3 is CATISDRNTEAFF. The CDR3 nucleotides read TGTGCCACTATATCGGACAGGAACACTGAAGCTTTCTTT.

CDR3 sequence (DNA): TGTGCCACCAGTGATTTGCAGGCGGGGGACACAGATACGCAGTATTTT. It translates to CATSDLQAGDTDTQYF. The rearrangement links TRBV24-1 to TRBJ2-3; TRBD2 matches at 7 bases. Looked up from germline, CDR1 is KGHDR and CDR2 is SFDVKD. This CDR3 contains 16 residues. With V trimmed by 0 bases and J by 2 bases, 4 bases remained unmatched.

The chain joins TRBV7-9 to TRBJ1-4; 11 bases align to TRBD1. The CDR3 is 14 amino acids. V shed 6 bases and J 10 bases; nucleotides not matched to a gene: 7. Looked up from germline, CDR1 is SEHNR and CDR2 is FQNEAQ (reference sequence). The DNA of the CDR3 is TGTGCCAGCAGTCGCCCGGGACAGGGGGGAAAACTGTTTTTT. Protein: CASSRPGQGGKLFF.